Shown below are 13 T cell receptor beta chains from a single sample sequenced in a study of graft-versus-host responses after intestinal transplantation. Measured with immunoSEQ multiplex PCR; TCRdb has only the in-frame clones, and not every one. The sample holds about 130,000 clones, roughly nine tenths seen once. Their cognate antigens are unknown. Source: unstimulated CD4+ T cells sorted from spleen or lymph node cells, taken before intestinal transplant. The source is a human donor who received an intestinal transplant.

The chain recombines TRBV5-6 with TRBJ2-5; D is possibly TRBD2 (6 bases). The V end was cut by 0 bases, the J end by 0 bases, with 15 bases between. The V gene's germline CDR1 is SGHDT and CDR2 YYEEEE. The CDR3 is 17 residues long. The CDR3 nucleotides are TGTGCCAGCAGCTTGGCGGGTAGCGGAATGTACCAAGAGACCCAGTACTTC. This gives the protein CASSLAGSGMYQETQYF.

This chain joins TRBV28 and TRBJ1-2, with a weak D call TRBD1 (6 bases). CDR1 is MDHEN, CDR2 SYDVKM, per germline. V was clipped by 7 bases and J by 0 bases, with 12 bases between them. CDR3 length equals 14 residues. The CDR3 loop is CASISTGTNYGYTF. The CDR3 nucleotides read TGTGCCAGCATTTCGACAGGAACTAACTATGGCTACACCTTC.

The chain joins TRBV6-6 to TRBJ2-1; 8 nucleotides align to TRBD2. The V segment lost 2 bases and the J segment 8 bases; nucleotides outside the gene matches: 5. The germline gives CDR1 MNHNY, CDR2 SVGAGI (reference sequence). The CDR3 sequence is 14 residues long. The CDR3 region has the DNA TGTGCCAGCAGTTACCGGGGGGGCAGTTATGAGCAGTTCTTC. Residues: CASSYRGGSYEQFF.

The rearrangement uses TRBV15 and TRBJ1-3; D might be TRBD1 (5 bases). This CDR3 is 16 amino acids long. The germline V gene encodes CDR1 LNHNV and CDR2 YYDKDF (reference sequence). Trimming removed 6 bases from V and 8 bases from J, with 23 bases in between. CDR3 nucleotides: TGTGCCACCAGTAGGGGAATTTGGGAAGTTGCAGACACCATATATTTT. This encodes CATSRGIWEVADTIYF. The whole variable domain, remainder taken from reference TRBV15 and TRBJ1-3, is DAMVIQNPRYQVTQFGKPVTLSCSQTLNHNVMYWYQQKSSQAPKLLFHYYDKDFNNEADTPDNFQSRRPNTSFCFLDIRSPGLGDTAMYLCATSRGIWEVADTIYFGEGSWLTVV.

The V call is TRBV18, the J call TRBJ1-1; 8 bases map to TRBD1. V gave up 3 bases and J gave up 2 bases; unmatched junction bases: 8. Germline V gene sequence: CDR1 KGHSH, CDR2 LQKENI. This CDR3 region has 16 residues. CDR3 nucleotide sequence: TGTGCCAGCTCACCTGGGACAGGAGACGGCAACACTGAAGCTTTCTTT. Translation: CASSPGTGDGNTEAFF.

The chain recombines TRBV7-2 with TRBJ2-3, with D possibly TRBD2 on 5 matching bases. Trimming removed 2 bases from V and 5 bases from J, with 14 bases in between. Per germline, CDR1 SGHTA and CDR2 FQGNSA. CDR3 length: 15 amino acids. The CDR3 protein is CASSLIWGAEDTQYF. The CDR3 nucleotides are TGTGCCAGCAGCTTAATTTGGGGAGCGGAAGATACGCAGTATTTT.

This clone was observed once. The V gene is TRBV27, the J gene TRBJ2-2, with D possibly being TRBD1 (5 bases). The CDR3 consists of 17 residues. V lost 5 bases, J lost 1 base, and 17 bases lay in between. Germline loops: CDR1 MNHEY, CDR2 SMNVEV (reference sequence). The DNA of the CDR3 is TGTGCCAGCAGTCTGAGAATCCTAAGGGGGAACACCGGGGAGCTGTTTTTT. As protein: CASSLRILRGNTGELFF.

CDR3 loop: CSGRDSMNTEAFF. CDR3 bases: TGCAGCGGCCGGGACAGCATGAACACTGAAGCTTTCTTT. The chain uses TRBV29-1 and TRBJ1-1, with TRBD1 matching 7 bases. This CDR3 region has 13 residues. The trim removed 7 bases at V and 0 bases at J, leaving 5 bases unmatched. CDR1 SQVTM and CDR2 ANQGSEA come from the germline V gene.

The CDR3 DNA reads as TGCGCCAGCAGCCAAGATGGGTGGACAGGATACTATGGCTACACCTTC. Translated, it gives CASSQDGWTGYYGYTF. The chain employs TRBV4-1 and TRBJ1-2, with 7 bases identical to TRBD1. V shed 0 bases and J 3 bases; nucleotides not matched to a gene: 7. Germline V gene sequence: CDR1 MGHRA, CDR2 YSYEKL. There are 16 residues in the CDR3.

The CDR3 bases are TGTGCCAGCACACCCCAGGGGACTAATTCACCCCTCCACTTT. Translation: CASTPQGTNSPLHF. The genes are TRBV27 and TRBJ1-6; a weak D match, TRBD1 (6 bases). V gave up 7 bases and J gave up 6 bases, with 13 bases separating them. CDR1 and CDR2 (germline): MNHEY, SMNVEV (reference sequence). The CDR3 runs to 14 residues.

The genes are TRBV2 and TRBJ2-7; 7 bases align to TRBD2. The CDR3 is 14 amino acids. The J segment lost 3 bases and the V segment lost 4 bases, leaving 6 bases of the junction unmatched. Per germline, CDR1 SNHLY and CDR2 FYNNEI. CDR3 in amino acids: CASSVSGVRYEQYF. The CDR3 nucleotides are TGTGCCAGCAGTGTCAGCGGGGTCCGCTACGAGCAGTACTTC. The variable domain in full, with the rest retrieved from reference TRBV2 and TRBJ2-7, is EPEVTQTPSHQVTQMGQEVILRCVPISNHLYFYWYRQILGQKVEFLVSFYNNEISEKSEIFDDQFSVERPDGSNFTLKIRSTKLEDSAMYFCASSVSGVRYEQYFGPGTRLTVT.

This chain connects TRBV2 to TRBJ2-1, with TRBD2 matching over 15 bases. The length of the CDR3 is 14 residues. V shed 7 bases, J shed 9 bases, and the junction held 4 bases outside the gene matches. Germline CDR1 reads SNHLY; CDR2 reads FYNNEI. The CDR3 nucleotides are TGTGCCAGCACCGGACTAGCGGGGGGGGGTGAGCAGTTCTTC. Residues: CASTGLAGGGEQFF.

Here the CDR3 DNA reads TGTGCCAGCATGGGGAACAGGGGTTTGGGCTCTGGGGCCAACGTCCTGACTTTC. Protein: CASMGNRGLGSGANVLTF. The chain joins TRBV7-8 to TRBJ2-6, with TRBD1 matching 7 bases. The CDR3 runs 18 residues. The ends lost 7 bases at V and 0 bases at J; junction bases unmatched: 12. Germline V gene data show CDR1 as SGHVS and CDR2 as FQNEAQ.